This TCR beta chain came from a study of T cell changes during pregnancy in multiple sclerosis. Germline V gene sequence: CDR1 SEHNR, CDR2 FQNEAQ (reference sequence). The ends lost 5 bases at V and 3 bases at J; junction bases unmatched: 10. This CDR3 has 15 amino acids. Sequencing used immunoSEQ multiplex PCR; TCRdb keeps in-frame clones, though not all of them. The data contain 68,000 or so clones, about 92% of them singletons. The chain has TRBV7-9 and TRBJ2-7; TRBD1 matches at 7 bases. Sequencing used peripheral blood, obtained in the second trimester of pregnancy. The receptor was derived from a female donor in good health, enrolled as a control in a pregnancy study. In DNA, the CDR3 is TGTGCCAGCAGCCACGCCGCCGGGACAGTCTACGAGCAGTACTTC. It specifies CASSHAAGTVYEQYF. Together with reference TRBV7-9 and TRBJ2-7, the CDR3 gives the full variable domain: DTGVSQNPRHKITKRGQNVTFRCDPISEHNRLYWYRQTLGQGPEFLTYFQNEAQLEKSRLLSDRFSAERPKGSFSTLEIQRTEQGDSAMYLCASSHAAGTVYEQYFGPGTRLTVT.